Listed here are 16 T cell receptor beta chains from one sample, sequenced in a study of somatic mutations in cytotoxic T cells in rheumatoid arthritis (dated by TCRdb to about 2017). Library prep was done by the immunoSEQ multiplex PCR assay. TCRdb obtained this table from immuneACCESS and retained in-frame rearrangements with V and J assigned. These tables miss some clones; where compared with another copy, unresolved V genes account for less than half of the shortfall, and the remainder is unexplained. The sample profile shows approximately 4,800 clones; about 80% of them were found once. The top ten hold about 69% of the sample. The material was CD8+ T cells sorted from blood, obtained at a follow-up visit. The receptor source for this set is a man aged 40-49 years with rheumatoid arthritis.

V is TRBV11-2 and J is TRBJ2-7, with a tentative D call TRBD1 (5 bases). Trimming stripped 3 bases from V and 2 bases from J, with 14 bases between. CDR1 and CDR2 from the germline V gene are SGHAT and FQNNGV. This CDR3 has 15 amino acids. The CDR3 sequence: CASSFDSGPTYEQYF. CDR3 nucleotides: TGTGCCAGCAGCTTTGACTCAGGGCCGACCTACGAGCAGTACTTC.

This clone was seen once. V usage is TRBV11-3 and J usage is TRBJ2-1, with 13 nucleotides matching TRBD2. Per the germline V gene, CDR1 is SGHNT and CDR2 is YENEEA. This CDR3 comprises 19 residues. The ends lost 6 bases at V and 10 bases at J; junction bases unmatched: 21. The CDR3 nucleotides read TGTGCCAGCAGTCGATGGCCACTAGCGGGAGGGCCGGGGGTTGGGGAGCAGTTCTTC. Its translation is CASSRWPLAGGPGVGEQFF.

The chain couples TRBV6-1 to TRBJ2-7, with no clear D. Deletions cut 5 bases from V and 12 bases from J, with 11 bases between. The germline V gene encodes CDR1 MNHNS and CDR2 SASEGT. The CDR3 has 10 residues. CDR3 in amino acids: CASSLGSAYF. The CDR3, as DNA: TGTGCCAGCAGTCTAGGTTCTGCGTACTTC.

The rearrangement links TRBV10-1 to TRBJ2-1, with TRBD2 matching over 7 bases. Germline assignment: CDR1 WNHNN and CDR2 SYGVQD (reference sequence). The CDR3 runs to 14 residues. The V and J ends lost 2 bases and 12 bases, in that order; junction bases with no gene match: 10. CDR3 protein: CASSEQRLAPSQFF. CDR3 in DNA: TGCGCCAGCAGTGAGCAGAGACTAGCCCCTTCGCAGTTCTTC.

The rearrangement joins TRBV4-3 to TRBJ2-2; D is possibly TRBD1 or TRBD2 (7 bases each). The CDR3 covers 13 residues. V lost 7 bases to trimming and J lost 5 bases, with 11 bases between them. CDR1 and CDR2 from the germline V gene are LGHNA and YSLEER. CDR3 amino acids: CASTQGGTGELFF. CDR3 nucleotide sequence: TGCGCCAGCACCCAGGGGGGGACCGGGGAGCTGTTTTTT.

By frequency in the sample, this clone is large. The chain joins TRBV4-2 to TRBJ2-2; TRBD2 matches 7 bases. The CDR3 spans 17 residues. The germline CDR1 and CDR2 sequences are LGHNA and YNFKEQ. Germline trimming cut 4 bases from V and 3 bases from J; bases unmatched to any gene: 11. DNA for the CDR3: TGTGCCAGCAGCCGACCCGGACTAGTAAGGGACACCGGGGAGCTGTTTTTT. Translating it yields CASSRPGLVRDTGELFF.

The gene calls are TRBV5-1 and TRBJ2-1; tentative D call: TRBD2 (5 bases). CDR1 and CDR2 from the germline V gene are SGHRS and YFSETQ. This CDR3 is 13 amino acids long. The ends were cut back, 6 bases at V and 0 bases at J, with 7 bases in the middle. The CDR3 region has the DNA TGCGCCAGCACCGGGATCTCCTACAATGAGCAGTTCTTC. Protein product: CASTGISYNEQFF.

The chain is built from TRBV7-6 and TRBJ2-1; 9 bases agree with TRBD2. Germline V gene data show CDR1 as SGHVS and CDR2 as FNYEAQ. The CDR3 extends over 15 amino acids. Unmatched junction bases numbered 11, after V lost 5 bases and J lost 9 bases. The CDR3 nucleotides are TGTGCCAGCAGCGAGACTAGCGGTTCCAGGGTTGAGCAGTTCTTC. Amino acid sequence: CASSETSGSRVEQFF.

The CDR3 DNA sequence: TGTGCCACCAGCAGAGAGGACAACTCTGGGGCCAACGTCCTGACTTTC. It yields the protein CATSREDNSGANVLTF. This rearrangement joins TRBV15 to TRBJ2-6; perhaps TRBD1 as D (5 bases). Germline CDR1 is LNHNV and CDR2 is YYDKDF (reference sequence). Trimming took 0 bases from V and 0 from J, leaving 6 bases between them. The CDR3 extends over 16 amino acids.

By share of the sample, this clone is large. The gene calls are TRBV9 and TRBJ2-5; D not certain. The CDR3 consists of 18 residues. Germline V lookup: CDR1 SGDLS, CDR2 YYNGEE. Trimming took 0 bases from V and 3 from J, leaving 21 bases between them. The CDR3 loop is CASSVGAYSRINEETQYF. CDR3 in DNA: TGTGCCAGCAGCGTAGGTGCCTACTCGCGGATTAATGAAGAGACCCAGTACTTC.

This clone appeared a single time. The V and J genes are TRBV7-6 and TRBJ1-1, with a tentative D call TRBD1 (6 bases). Germline V gene lookup returns CDR1 SGHVS and CDR2 FNYEAQ. V was clipped by 4 bases and J by 2 bases, with 14 bases between them. The CDR3 has 15 amino acids. CDR3 bases: TGTGCCAGCAGCTCCCCCGGGGGCCTTAACACTGAAGCTTTCTTT. This gives the protein CASSSPGGLNTEAFF.

The chain employs TRBV27 and TRBJ1-2; D may be TRBD1 (5 bases). The V end lost 5 bases, the J end lost 7 bases, and 20 bases lay between the germline ends. Germline lookup yields CDR1 MNHEY and CDR2 SMNVEV (reference sequence). This CDR3 is built from 15 residues. This CDR3 is CASSEKLTAQSGYTF. The DNA for the CDR3 is TGTGCCAGCAGTGAGAAACTGACAGCCCAAAGTGGCTACACCTTC.

This clone was detected only a few times. The rearrangement joins TRBV14 to TRBJ2-7; either TRBD1 or TRBD2 may fit D (6 bases each). This CDR3 is built from 16 residues. Between the trimmed V and J ends, which lost 3 bases and 2 bases, there was a span of 17 bases. CDR1 and CDR2 from the germline V gene are SGHDN and FVKESK. CDR3 in amino acids: CASSHWKGGITYEQYF. Here the CDR3 DNA reads TGTGCCAGCAGCCATTGGAAGGGGGGAATCACCTACGAGCAGTACTTC.

The V gene is TRBV9, the J gene TRBJ2-5; D may match TRBD1 or TRBD2 (5 bases each). Germline CDR1 reads SGDLS; CDR2 reads YYNGEE. Trimming shortened V by 0 bases and J by 6 bases, and 30 bases separated the two germline ends. This CDR3 region has 20 residues. The CDR3 nucleotides are TGTGCCAGCAGCGTAGGAAACGCCGTCGAGCCAGGGACCCGCGGGCAGACCCAGTACTTC. Translation: CASSVGNAVEPGTRGQTQYF.

The chain carries TRBV30 and TRBJ2-5; a weak D match, TRBD2 (6 bases). Between the trimmed V and J ends, which lost 5 bases and 9 bases, there was a span of 16 bases. The CDR3 covers 12 residues. Germline V lookup: CDR1 GTSNPN, CDR2 SVGIG (reference sequence). CDR3 in amino acids: CAWDAGLRAQYF. The CDR3 nucleotides are TGTGCCTGGGATGCGGGACTCCGGGCCCAGTACTTC.

This chain links TRBV7-9 with TRBJ2-2, with 13 positions matching TRBD2. CDR1 SEHNR and CDR2 FQNEAQ come from the germline V gene (reference sequence). After removal of 5 bases from V and 1 base from J, the junction contained 7 bases not matched to a gene. The CDR3 covers 18 residues. This chain's CDR3 is CASSGRTSGRVNTGELFF. Written as DNA, the CDR3 is TGTGCCAGCAGCGGTCGCACTAGCGGGAGGGTGAACACCGGGGAGCTGTTTTTT.